Sequencing of this T cell receptor (beta chain) was carried out in a study of blood T cell repertoires in COVID-19. Clones were sequenced by immunoSEQ multiplex PCR, and TCRdb holds only the in-frame ones, with some missing. The sample records hundreds of thousands of clones, around 90% being singletons. Germline V gene sequence: CDR1 MGHRA, CDR2 YSYEKL. Trimming took off 0 bases at V and 0 bases at J, with 9 bases between the two ends. The CDR3 length is 15 residues. The rearrangement links TRBV4-1 to TRBJ2-7, with D perhaps matching TRBD1 (5 bases). Sequencing input: PBMCs or T cells enriched from blood (not recorded which). The origin of this receptor is a woman between 18 and 29 years old with acute COVID-19. The CDR3: CASSQEGQFSYEQYF. The CDR3 DNA is TGCGCCAGCAGCCAAGAGGGGCAGTTCTCCTACGAGCAGTACTTC.